One and the same sample provided the 26 T cell receptor beta chains below, sequenced in a study of cytomegalovirus exposure and HLA in healthy donors. 60 Vbeta and 13 Jbeta primers were used in PCR. This table comes from immunoSEQ multiplex PCR, and its TCRdb copy is limited to in-frame clones, with some not included. The top ten hold 0.95% to 1.5% of the sample, which has under 150,000 clones, roughly four fifths seen once. Sequencing was carried out using PBMCs. These receptors were taken from a girl aged 2 to 9 in good health and CMV-seronegative.

The V gene is TRBV6-5, the J gene TRBJ1-1; D is undetermined. There are 13 residues in the CDR3. V was clipped by 2 bases and J by 10 bases, with 14 bases between them. Germline CDR1 MNHEY, CDR2 SVGAGI. The DNA of the CDR3 is TGTGCCAGCAGTTACCTGAGCGGGGTCGGAGCTTTCTTT. Translation: CASSYLSGVGAFF.

In this sample, this clone turned up once. This chain's CDR3 is CASSPGTGGNDEQFF. The CDR3 nucleotides are TGTGCCAGCTCCCCAGGGACAGGAGGGAATGATGAGCAGTTCTTC. The chain uses TRBV6-4 and TRBJ2-1, with 8 bases fitting TRBD1. Losses at the gene ends were 8 bases for V and 8 bases for J; bases not matched to a gene: 14. The germline CDR1 and CDR2 sequences are MRHNA and SNTAGT. The CDR3 length is 15 residues.

This chain links TRBV14 with TRBJ2-7, with 12 bases matching TRBD2. CDR1 and CDR2 (germline): SGHDN, FVKESK. There are 15 residues in the CDR3. The ends lost 4 bases at V and 2 bases at J; junction bases unmatched: 3. This CDR3 is CASSPRTSGTYEQYF. DNA for the CDR3: TGTGCCAGCAGCCCGCGGACTAGCGGGACCTACGAGCAGTACTTC.

This clone came up once. The CDR3 sequence: CASSQDPRGDTQYF. The CDR3 nucleotides are TGCGCCAGCAGCCAAGACCCCCGGGGAGATACGCAGTATTTT. The V gene is TRBV4-3, the J gene TRBJ2-3; tentative D call: TRBD2 (5 bases). CDR1 LGHNA and CDR2 YSLEER come from the germline V gene. Trimming left V 0 bases short and J 5 bases short, with 9 bases between. The CDR3 has 14 residues.

The V gene is TRBV7-9, the J gene TRBJ2-3; maybe TRBD2 (5 bases). This CDR3 region has 12 residues. Germline V gives CDR1 SEHNR, CDR2 FQNEAQ (reference sequence). V shed 10 bases and J shed 3 bases, with 11 bases lying between them. The CDR3 reads CATGSGTDTQYF. In DNA form, the CDR3 reads TGTGCCACCGGGTCGGGAACAGATACGCAGTATTTT. The full variable domain, in which reference TRBV7-9 and TRBJ2-3 provide the parts outside the CDR3, is DTGVSQNPRHKITKRGQNVTFRCDPISEHNRLYWYRQTLGQGPEFLTYFQNEAQLEKSRLLSDRFSAERPKGSFSTLEIQRTEQGDSAMYLCATGSGTDTQYFGPGTRLTVL.

This clone came up once. V and J are TRBV2 and TRBJ1-5; D unclear. The germline gives CDR1 SNHLY, CDR2 FYNNEI. V lost 4 bases and J lost 0, with 13 bases in between. There are 16 residues in the CDR3. The chain's CDR3 is CASSVLQIHSNQPQHF. The CDR3 DNA reads TGTGCCAGCAGTGTGCTGCAGATTCATAGCAATCAGCCCCAGCATTTT. Full variable domain (remainder filled in from reference TRBV2 and TRBJ1-5): EPEVTQTPSHQVTQMGQEVILRCVPISNHLYFYWYRQILGQKVEFLVSFYNNEISEKSEIFDDQFSVERPDGSNFTLKIRSTKLEDSAMYFCASSVLQIHSNQPQHFGDGTRLSIL.

This chain links TRBV21-1 with TRBJ2-5; TRBD2, the D gene given by the table, was not confirmed from the DNA. TRBV21-1 is recorded as a pseudogene. The CDR3 loop spans 18 amino acids. In nucleotides, the CDR3 is TGTGCCAGCAGCAAAGTTGCTAGCGGGGGGGAGCTAAAAGAGACCCAGTACTTC. Translation gives CASSKVASGGELKETQYF.

The V and J genes are TRBV28 and TRBJ1-1, with D tentatively TRBD1 (6 bases). This CDR3 has 15 residues. V gave up 1 base and J gave up 6 bases, with 15 bases separating them. The germline V gene encodes CDR1 MDHEN and CDR2 SYDVKM. The CDR3, as DNA: TGTGCCAGCAGTTTATTGGGGGCTCAAGGTCCTGAAGCTTTCTTT. Translating gives CASSLLGAQGPEAFF.

In this sample, this clone turned up once. The chain employs TRBV18 and TRBJ2-1, with TRBD2 as a possible D gene (6 bases). Germline V CDR1 and CDR2: KGHSH, LQKENI. V gave up 2 bases and J gave up 6 bases, with 11 bases separating them. The CDR3 is 14 amino acids. CDR3 nucleotides: TGTGCCAGCTCACCAGGTCCGGGAGTCAATGAGCAGTTCTTC. Translating gives CASSPGPGVNEQFF.

The V call is TRBV15, the J call TRBJ2-3, with D perhaps matching TRBD2 (7 bases). The CDR3 runs to 15 residues. V lost 5 bases and J lost 9, with 21 bases in between. CDR1 is LNHNV, CDR2 YYDKDF, per germline (reference sequence). CDR3 region: CATSPDRSRGETQYF. The CDR3 nucleotides read TGTGCCACCAGCCCCGACAGGAGTCGGGGGGAAACGCAGTATTTT.

The DNA for the CDR3 is TGTGCCAGCAGTCCTCGGGAGGCCACAGATACGCAGTATTTT. Protein: CASSPREATDTQYF. The V and J genes are TRBV6-1 and TRBJ2-3, with 7 bases that match TRBD2. The length of the CDR3 is 14 residues. V trimming: 5 bases; J trimming: 2 bases; junction bases outside the gene matches: 4. Germline lookup yields CDR1 MNHNS and CDR2 SASEGT.

The rearrangement links TRBV15 to TRBJ2-7, with 12 bases identical to TRBD2. The J segment lost 0 bases and the V segment lost 5 bases, leaving 14 bases of the junction unmatched. Germline lookup yields CDR1 LNHNV and CDR2 YYDKDF (reference sequence). The CDR3 has 19 amino acids. The CDR3 spells CATSSPGETSGGNSYEQYF. The CDR3 nucleotides read TGTGCCACCAGCTCCCCAGGTGAGACTAGCGGGGGAAACTCCTACGAGCAGTACTTC.

V and J are TRBV7-2 and TRBJ2-7; TRBD2 matches at 10 bases. The CDR3 consists of 15 residues. V lost 6 bases and J lost 4; bases outside the gene matches: 9. Germline V gene lookup returns CDR1 SGHTA and CDR2 FQGNSA. The DNA of the CDR3 is TGTGCCAGCAGGGTAGCGGGGGGTGGTCCGTACGAGCAGTACTTC. It codes for CASRVAGGGPYEQYF.

The rearrangement links TRBV4-3 to TRBJ2-7; D is possibly TRBD2 (5 bases). There are 15 residues in the CDR3. Trimming took off 0 bases at V and 2 bases at J, with 11 bases between the two ends. Germline CDR1 and CDR2: LGHNA and YSLEER. This chain's CDR3 is CASSQDAAEAYEQYF. CDR3 DNA sequence: TGCGCCAGCAGCCAAGATGCGGCGGAGGCCTACGAGCAGTACTTC.

This rearrangement joins TRBV7-9 to TRBJ1-1; D is ambiguous. The CDR3 consists of 14 residues. The V end lost 1 base, the J end lost 3 bases, and 9 bases lay between the germline ends. CDR1 and CDR2 from the germline V gene are SEHNR and FQNEAQ (reference sequence). Written as DNA, the CDR3 is TGTGCCAGCAGCTTAGGAAGGAGCGACACTGAAGCTTTCTTT. Its protein is CASSLGRSDTEAFF.

This chain joins TRBV6-1 and TRBJ2-4; the D gene is possibly TRBD2 (6 bases). Trimming stripped 3 bases from V and 6 bases from J, with 21 bases between. The V gene's germline CDR1 is MNHNS and CDR2 SASEGT. This CDR3 is built from 17 residues. The CDR3 nucleotides read TGTGCCAGCAGTGATTCGACTAGTTATTTACTCAGAAACATTCAGTACTTC. Amino acids: CASSDSTSYLLRNIQYF.

This chain uses TRBV6-1 with TRBJ1-1; a weak D match, TRBD1 (6 bases). Trimming stripped 2 bases from V and 1 base from J, with 8 bases between. CDR1 MNHNS and CDR2 SASEGT come from the germline V gene. The CDR3 has 14 residues. This CDR3 reads CASSERGANTEAFF. Written as DNA, the CDR3 is TGTGCCAGCAGTGAACGGGGGGCGAACACTGAAGCTTTCTTT.

This clone has only a few counts. The V call is TRBV7-9, the J call TRBJ1-4; no firm D call. The CDR3 runs 16 residues. The V and J ends lost 5 bases and 0 bases respectively, with 13 bases between them. Germline V gene sequence: CDR1 SEHNR, CDR2 FQNEAQ (reference sequence). CDR3 amino acids: CASSLMEAATNEKLFF. The CDR3 nucleotides read TGTGCCAGCAGCCTGATGGAGGCTGCAACTAATGAAAAACTGTTTTTT.

Concerning this clone itself: The same CDR3 can be traced to other DNA sequences in this sample. The chain joins TRBV6-5 to TRBJ1-1; 8 bases match TRBD1. Unmatched junction bases numbered 10, after V lost 6 bases and J lost 4 bases. This CDR3 spans 15 amino acids. The germline V gene has CDR1 MNHEY and CDR2 SVGAGI. The CDR3 spells CASSLRTGRSTEAFF. The CDR3 coding sequence is TGTGCCAGCAGCCTAAGGACAGGGCGAAGCACTGAAGCTTTCTTT.

The chain has TRBV15 and TRBJ1-5; D gene uncertain. Germline V gene sequence: CDR1 LNHNV, CDR2 YYDKDF (reference sequence). This CDR3 has 13 amino acids. The V gene lost 0 bases and the J gene lost 12 bases, with 12 bases spanning the gap. The CDR3: CATSRDREVNQHF. Written as DNA, the CDR3 is TGTGCCACCAGCAGAGATCGGGAGGTTAACCAGCATTTT.

The gene calls are TRBV19 and TRBJ2-7; 11 bases fit TRBD1. This CDR3 comprises 16 residues. The trim removed 5 bases at V and 6 bases at J, leaving 12 bases unmatched. Per germline, CDR1 LNHDA and CDR2 SQIVND (reference sequence). The CDR3 spells CASSGGQGVFRSEQYF. CDR3 in DNA: TGTGCCAGTAGTGGGGGACAGGGGGTTTTTCGGAGCGAGCAGTACTTC.

This sequence joins TRBV7-6 and TRBJ2-3; a weak D match, TRBD1 (6 bases). This CDR3 spans 16 amino acids. V shed 5 bases and J shed 6 bases, with 21 bases lying between them. From germline, CDR1 is SGHVS and CDR2 FNYEAQ. The CDR3 nucleotides are TGTGCCAGCAGCCCGTGGACAGAACGAATTGACGATACGCAGTATTTT. It specifies CASSPWTERIDDTQYF.

V gene TRBV28 combines with J gene TRBJ2-4; TRBD2 aligns across 13 bases. This CDR3 is built from 16 residues. With 6 bases clipped from V and 9 bases from J, the junction kept 11 bases outside the gene matches. Germline V gives CDR1 MDHEN, CDR2 SYDVKM. The CDR3 protein is CASRRRLAGGDLIQYF. CDR3 nucleotides: TGTGCCAGCAGACGTAGACTAGCGGGAGGAGATCTCATTCAGTACTTC.

J is TRBJ2-1 and V is TRBV4-2; 10 nucleotides match TRBD2. Trimming removed 3 bases from V and 8 bases from J; junction bases left unmatched: 7. This CDR3 comprises 15 residues. Germline-derived CDR1 and CDR2 are LGHNA and YNFKEQ. The CDR3 here is CASSHLAGGWDEQFF. CDR3 DNA: TGTGCCAGCAGCCACTTAGCGGGGGGATGGGATGAGCAGTTCTTC.

This chain joins TRBV5-1 and TRBJ1-4; 9 positions agree with TRBD1. The CDR3 is 15 amino acids. V was clipped by 0 bases and J by 5 bases; unmatched bases: 2. CDR1 and CDR2 (germline): SGHRS, YFSETQ. CDR3 residues: CASSLVGTGNEKLFF. The CDR3 DNA sequence: TGCGCCAGCAGCTTGGTGGGGACAGGGAATGAAAAACTGTTTTTT.

This clone was counted once. The chain is built from TRBV5-1 and TRBJ1-3, with TRBD1 matching over 7 bases. Germline lookup yields CDR1 SGHRS and CDR2 YFSETQ. The ends lost 4 bases at V and 4 bases at J; junction bases unmatched: 11. CDR3 size: 16 residues. The CDR3 loop is CASSLGTAARGNTIYF. CDR3 DNA sequence: TGCGCCAGCAGCCTCGGGACAGCGGCTCGGGGAAACACCATATATTTT.